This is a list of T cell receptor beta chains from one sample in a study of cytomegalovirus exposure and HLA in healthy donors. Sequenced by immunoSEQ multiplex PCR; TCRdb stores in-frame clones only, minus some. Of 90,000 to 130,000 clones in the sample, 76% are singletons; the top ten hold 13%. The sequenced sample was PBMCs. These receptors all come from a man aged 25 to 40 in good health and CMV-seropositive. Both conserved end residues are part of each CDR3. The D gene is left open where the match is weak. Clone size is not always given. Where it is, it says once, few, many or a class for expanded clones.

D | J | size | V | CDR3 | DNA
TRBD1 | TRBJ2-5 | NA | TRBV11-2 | CASSLDHRGQGDLEQYF | TGTGCCAGCAGCCTGGACCATCGGGGACAGGGGGACTTAGAGCAGTACTTC
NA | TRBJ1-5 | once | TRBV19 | CASSIGMQHSPHF | TGTGCCAGTAGTATAGGTATGCAGCACAGTCCGCATTTT
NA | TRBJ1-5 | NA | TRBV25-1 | CASSVAGMAPQHF | TGTGCCAGCAGTGTGGCAGGGATGGCGCCCCAGCATTTT
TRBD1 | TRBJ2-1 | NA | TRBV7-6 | CASSMTGTYNEQFF | TGTGCCAGCAGCATGACAGGGACCTACAATGAGCAGTTCTTC
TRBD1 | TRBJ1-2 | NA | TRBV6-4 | CASSPTGGSSGYTF | TGTGCCAGCAGTCCGACAGGGGGCTCGAGTGGCTACACCTTC
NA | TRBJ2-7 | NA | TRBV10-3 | CAITLGQSYEQYF | TGTGCCATCACCCTGGGACAATCCTACGAGCAGTACTTC
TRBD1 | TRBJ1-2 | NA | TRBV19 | CASSTRPGGHNYGYTF | TGTGCCAGTAGTACGCGCCCAGGGGGTCATAACTATGGCTACACCTTC
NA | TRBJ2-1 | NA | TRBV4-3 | CASSQEGSSYNEQFF | TGCGCCAGCAGCCAAGAAGGGAGCTCCTACAATGAGCAGTTCTTC
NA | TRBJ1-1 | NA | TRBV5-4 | CASSFGTEAFF | TGTGCCAGCAGCTTCGGGACTGAAGCTTTCTTT
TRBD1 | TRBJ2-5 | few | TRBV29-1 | CSVDRGRETQYF | TGCAGCGTTGACAGGGGGCGGGAGACCCAGTACTTC
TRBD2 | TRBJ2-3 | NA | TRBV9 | CASSSTAGRDGTQYF | TGTGCCAGCAGCTCAACTGCCGGGAGGGACGGGACGCAGTATTTT
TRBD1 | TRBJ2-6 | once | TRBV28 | CASSSTGKPTGANVLTF | TGTGCCAGCAGTTCGACAGGGAAACCCACTGGGGCCAACGTCCTGACTTTC
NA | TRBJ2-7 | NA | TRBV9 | CASSPKSGYEQYF | TGTGCCAGCAGCCCTAAGTCGGGGTACGAGCAGTACTTC
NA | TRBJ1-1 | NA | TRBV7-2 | CASSSRTAQNTEAFF | TGTGCCAGCAGCTCCCGGACAGCCCAGAACACTGAAGCTTTCTTT
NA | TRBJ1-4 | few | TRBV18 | CASTPAGYGGEKLFF | TGTGCCAGCACCCCAGCCGGGTATGGAGGAGAAAAACTGTTTTTT
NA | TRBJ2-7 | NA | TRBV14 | CASSQGLSDITYEQYF | TGTGCCAGCAGCCAAGGTCTTTCAGATATTACCTACGAGCAGTACTTC
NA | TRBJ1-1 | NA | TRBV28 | CASSKYQGTGTEAFF | TGTGCCAGCAGTAAATATCAGGGGACGGGCACTGAAGCTTTCTTT
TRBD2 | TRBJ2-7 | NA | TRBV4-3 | CASSQGGGLGYEQYF | TGCGCCAGCAGCCAGGGCGGGGGTCTGGGCTACGAGCAGTACTTC
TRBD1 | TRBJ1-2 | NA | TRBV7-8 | CASSPRIGTGQTYGYTF | TGTGCCAGCAGCCCACGCATAGGAACGGGACAGACCTATGGCTACACCTTC
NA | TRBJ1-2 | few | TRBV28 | CASSPSVLYGYTF | TGTGCCAGCAGTCCCTCAGTGCTCTATGGCTACACCTTC
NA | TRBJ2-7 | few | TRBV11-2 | CASSFSSEQYF | TGTGCCAGCAGCTTTTCTAGCGAGCAGTACTTC
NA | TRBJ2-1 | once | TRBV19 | CASSPQGRSSYNEQFF | TGTGCCAGTAGTCCCCAGGGGCGGAGCTCCTACAATGAGCAGTTCTTC
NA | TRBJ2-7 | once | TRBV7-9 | CASSSRTASEQYF | TGTGCCAGCAGCTCAAGGACAGCCTCGGAGCAGTACTTC
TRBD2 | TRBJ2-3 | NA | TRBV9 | CASSGGGGTDTQYF | TGTGCCAGCAGCGGTGGCGGGGGAACAGATACGCAGTATTTT
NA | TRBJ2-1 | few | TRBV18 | CASSPQGVEQFF | TGTGCCAGCTCACCACAGGGGGTTGAGCAGTTCTTC
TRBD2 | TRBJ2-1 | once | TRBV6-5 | CASSYTASGGANEQFF | TGTGCCAGCAGTTACACGGCTAGCGGGGGGGCCAATGAGCAGTTCTTC
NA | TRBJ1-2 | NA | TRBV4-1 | CASSPPGGRQANYGYTF | TGCGCCAGCAGCCCCCCCGGAGGAAGACAGGCTAACTATGGCTACACCTTC
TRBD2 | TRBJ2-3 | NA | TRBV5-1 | CASSLGLAGADTQYF | TGCGCCAGCAGCTTGGGACTAGCGGGGGCAGATACGCAGTATTTT
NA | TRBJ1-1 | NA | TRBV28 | CASSLDQVLSAAFF | TGTGCCAGCAGTTTAGACCAGGTCCTTTCTGCGGCTTTCTTT
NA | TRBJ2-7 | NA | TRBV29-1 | CSAVGQSPYEQYF | TGCAGCGCCGTCGGACAGAGTCCCTACGAGCAGTACTTC
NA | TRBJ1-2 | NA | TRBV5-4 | CASSLAGGGAGYTF | TGTGCCAGCAGCTTGGCGGGGGGGGGCGCAGGCTACACCTTC
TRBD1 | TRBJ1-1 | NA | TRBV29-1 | CSVVGTGGMNTEAFF | TGTAGCGTAGTAGGGACAGGGGGCATGAACACTGAAGCTTTCTTT
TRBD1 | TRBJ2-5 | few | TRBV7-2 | CASSPNGQGTETQYF | TGTGCCAGCAGCCCCAATGGACAGGGAACAGAGACCCAGTACTTC
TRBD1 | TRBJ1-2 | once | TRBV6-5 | CASRGTGRNYGYTF | TGTGCCAGCAGGGGGACAGGTCGAAACTATGGCTACACCTTC
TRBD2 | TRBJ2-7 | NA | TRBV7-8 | CASSSVRTSGLSSYEQYF | TGTGCCAGCAGCTCCGTGCGGACTAGCGGCCTCAGCTCCTACGAGCAGTACTTC
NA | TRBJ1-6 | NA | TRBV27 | CASSHRVYSPLHF | TGTGCCAGCAGTCACAGGGTTTACTCACCCCTCCACTTT
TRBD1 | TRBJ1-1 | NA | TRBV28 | CASSFLRQGEAFF | TGTGCCAGCAGTTTCCTAAGACAGGGTGAAGCTTTCTTT
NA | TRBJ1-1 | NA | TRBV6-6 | CASSGGSETEAFF | TGTGCCAGTAGCGGCGGGAGTGAGACTGAAGCTTTCTTT
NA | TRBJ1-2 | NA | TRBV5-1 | CASLNLREFYGYTF | TGCGCCAGCCTAAACCTCAGGGAATTCTATGGCTACACCTTC
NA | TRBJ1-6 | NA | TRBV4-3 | CASSQGENSPLHF | TGCGCCAGCAGCCAAGGGGAGAATTCACCCCTCCACTTT
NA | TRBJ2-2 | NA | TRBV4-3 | CASSHPRNTGELFF | TGCGCCAGCAGCCATCCTAGAAACACCGGGGAGCTGTTTTTT
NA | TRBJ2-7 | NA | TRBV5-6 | CASSSRRGSDYEQYF | TGTGCCAGCAGCTCGCGGCGCGGGTCCGACTACGAGCAGTACTTC
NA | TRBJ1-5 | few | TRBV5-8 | CASSPPGGTPYSNQPQHF | TGTGCCAGCAGCCCGCCGGGGGGGACCCCATATAGCAATCAGCCCCAGCATTTT
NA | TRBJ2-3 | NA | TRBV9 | CASSVVGATDTQYF | TGTGCCAGCAGCGTAGTTGGGGCCACAGATACGCAGTATTTT
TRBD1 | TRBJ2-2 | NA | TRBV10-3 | CAISRTGGSGELFF | TGTGCCATCAGCCGGACAGGGGGCTCCGGGGAGCTGTTTTTT
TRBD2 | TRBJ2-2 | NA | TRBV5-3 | CARSPGTSGANTGELFF | TGTGCCAGAAGCCCCGGGACTAGCGGCGCGAACACCGGGGAGCTGTTTTTT
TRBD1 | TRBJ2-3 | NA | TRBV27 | CASSPRGSSTDTQYF | TGTGCCAGCAGTCCCAGGGGGAGTAGCACAGATACGCAGTATTTT
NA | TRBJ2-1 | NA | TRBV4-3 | CASSQDSGSYNEQFF | TGCGCCAGCAGCCAAGATAGCGGATCCTACAATGAGCAGTTCTTC
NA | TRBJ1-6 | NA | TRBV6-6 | CASSTTGHGVNSPLHF | TGTGCCAGCAGCACAACGGGACATGGAGTTAATTCACCCCTCCACTTT
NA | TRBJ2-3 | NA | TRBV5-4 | CASSLSTSTDTQYF | TGTGCCAGCAGCTTGAGTACTAGCACAGATACGCAGTATTTT
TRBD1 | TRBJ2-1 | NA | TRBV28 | CASSPGGARNEQFF | TGTGCCAGCAGCCCAGGGGGCGCGAGAAATGAGCAGTTCTTC
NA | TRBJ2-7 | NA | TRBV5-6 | CASSLTSSYEQYF | TGTGCCAGCAGCTTGACCAGCTCCTACGAGCAGTACTTC
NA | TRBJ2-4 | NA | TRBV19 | CASSTSGYIQYF | TGTGCCAGTAGTACCTCCGGGTACATTCAGTACTTC
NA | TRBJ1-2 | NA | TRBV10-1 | CASKGLCYGYTF | TGCGCCAGCAAAGGACTATGCTATGGCTACACCTTC